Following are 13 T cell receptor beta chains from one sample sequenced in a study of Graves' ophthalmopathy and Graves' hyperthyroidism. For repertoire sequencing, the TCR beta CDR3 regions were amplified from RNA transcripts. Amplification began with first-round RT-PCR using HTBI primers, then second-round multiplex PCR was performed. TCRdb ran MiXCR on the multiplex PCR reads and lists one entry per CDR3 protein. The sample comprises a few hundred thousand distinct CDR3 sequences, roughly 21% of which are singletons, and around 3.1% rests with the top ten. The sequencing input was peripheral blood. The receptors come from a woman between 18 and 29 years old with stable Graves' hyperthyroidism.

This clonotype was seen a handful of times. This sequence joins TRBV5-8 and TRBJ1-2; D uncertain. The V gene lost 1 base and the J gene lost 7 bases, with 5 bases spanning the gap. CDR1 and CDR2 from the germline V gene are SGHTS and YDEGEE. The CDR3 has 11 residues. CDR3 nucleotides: TGTGCCAGCAGCTTGTTGTCTGGCTACACCTTC. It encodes CASSLLSGYTF.

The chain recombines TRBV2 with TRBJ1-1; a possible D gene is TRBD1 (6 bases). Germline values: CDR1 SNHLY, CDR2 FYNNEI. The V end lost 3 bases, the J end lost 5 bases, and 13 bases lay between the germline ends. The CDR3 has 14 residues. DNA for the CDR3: TGTGCCAGCAGTGATAGCAGGGGTTGGACTGAAGCTTTCTTT. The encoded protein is CASSDSRGWTEAFF.

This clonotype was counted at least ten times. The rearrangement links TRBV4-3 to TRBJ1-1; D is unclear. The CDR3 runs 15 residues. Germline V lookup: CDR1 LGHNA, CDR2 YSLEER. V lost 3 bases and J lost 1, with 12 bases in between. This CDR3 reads CASSQIDVPNTEAFF. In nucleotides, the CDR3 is TGCGCCAGCAGCCAGATAGACGTACCGAACACTGAAGCTTTCTTT.

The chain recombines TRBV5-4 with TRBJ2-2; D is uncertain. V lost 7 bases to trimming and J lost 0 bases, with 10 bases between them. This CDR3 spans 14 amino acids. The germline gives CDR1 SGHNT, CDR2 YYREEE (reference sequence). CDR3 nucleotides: TGTGCCAGCTCGCAGCAGACGAACACCGGGGAGCTGTTTTTT. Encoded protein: CASSQQTNTGELFF.

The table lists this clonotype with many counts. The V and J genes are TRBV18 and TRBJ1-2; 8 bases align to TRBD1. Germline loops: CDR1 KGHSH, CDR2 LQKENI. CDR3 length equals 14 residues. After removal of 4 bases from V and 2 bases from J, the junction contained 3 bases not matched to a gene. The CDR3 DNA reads TGTGCCAGCTCACGGGGACAGGTCAACTATGGCTACACCTTC. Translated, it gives CASSRGQVNYGYTF. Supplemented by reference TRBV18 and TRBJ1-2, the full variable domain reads NAGVMQNPRHLVRRRGQEARLRCSPMKGHSHVYWYRQLPEEGLKFMVYLQKENIIDESGMPKERFSAEFPKEGPSILRIQQVVRGDSAAYFCASSRGQVNYGYTFGSGTRLTVV.

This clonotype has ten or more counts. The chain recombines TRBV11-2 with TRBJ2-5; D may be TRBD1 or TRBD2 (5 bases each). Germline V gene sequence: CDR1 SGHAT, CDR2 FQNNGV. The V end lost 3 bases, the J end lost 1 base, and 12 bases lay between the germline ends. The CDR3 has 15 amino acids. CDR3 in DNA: TGTGCCAGCAGCTTCCGGGACCTACGCCAAGAGACCCAGTACTTC. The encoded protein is CASSFRDLRQETQYF.

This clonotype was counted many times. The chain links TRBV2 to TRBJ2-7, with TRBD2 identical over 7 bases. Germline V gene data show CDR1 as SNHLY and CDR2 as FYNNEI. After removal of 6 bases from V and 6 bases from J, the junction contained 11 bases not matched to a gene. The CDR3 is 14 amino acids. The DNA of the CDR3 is TGTGCCAGCAGGCAGTCGGGGGGACCATTCGAGCAGTACTTC. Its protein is CASRQSGGPFEQYF.

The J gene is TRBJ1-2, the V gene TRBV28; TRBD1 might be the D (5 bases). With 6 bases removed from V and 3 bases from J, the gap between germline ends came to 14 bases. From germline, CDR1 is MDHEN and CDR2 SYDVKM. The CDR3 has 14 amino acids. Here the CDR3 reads CASRPPGRHYGYTF. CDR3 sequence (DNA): TGTGCCAGCAGACCACCGGGACGGCACTATGGCTACACCTTC.

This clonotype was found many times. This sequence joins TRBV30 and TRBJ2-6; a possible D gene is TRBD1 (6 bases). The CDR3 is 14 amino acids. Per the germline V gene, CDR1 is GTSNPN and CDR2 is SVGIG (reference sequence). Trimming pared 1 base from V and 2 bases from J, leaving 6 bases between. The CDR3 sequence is CAWSEGAGANVLTF. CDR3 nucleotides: TGTGCCTGGAGTGAGGGGGCTGGGGCCAACGTCCTGACTTTC.

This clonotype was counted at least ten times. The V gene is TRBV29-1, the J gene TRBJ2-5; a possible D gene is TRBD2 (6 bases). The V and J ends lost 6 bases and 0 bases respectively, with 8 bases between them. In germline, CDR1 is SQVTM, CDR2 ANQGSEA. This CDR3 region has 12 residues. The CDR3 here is CSVRGYQETQYF. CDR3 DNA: TGCAGCGTACGGGGGTACCAAGAGACCCAGTACTTC.

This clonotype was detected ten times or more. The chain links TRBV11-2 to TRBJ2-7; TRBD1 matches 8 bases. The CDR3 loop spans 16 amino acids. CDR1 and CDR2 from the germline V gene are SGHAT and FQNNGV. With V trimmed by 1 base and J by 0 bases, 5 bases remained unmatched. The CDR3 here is CASSLGSGGGSYEQYF. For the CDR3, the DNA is TGTGCCAGCAGCTTAGGGTCAGGGGGCGGCTCCTACGAGCAGTACTTC.

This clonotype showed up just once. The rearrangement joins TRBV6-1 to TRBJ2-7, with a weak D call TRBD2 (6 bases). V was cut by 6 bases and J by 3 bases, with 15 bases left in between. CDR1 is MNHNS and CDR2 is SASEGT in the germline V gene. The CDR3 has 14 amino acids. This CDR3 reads CASSLGDSYYEQYF. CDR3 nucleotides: TGTGCCAGCAGCCTTGGGGACTCGTACTACGAGCAGTACTTC.

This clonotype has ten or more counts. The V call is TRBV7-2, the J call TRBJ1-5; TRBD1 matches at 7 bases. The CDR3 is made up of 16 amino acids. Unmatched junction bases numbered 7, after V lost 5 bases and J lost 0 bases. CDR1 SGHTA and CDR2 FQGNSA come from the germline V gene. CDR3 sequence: CASSVGTDYSNQPQHF. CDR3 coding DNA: TGTGCCAGCAGCGTCGGGACAGACTATAGCAATCAGCCCCAGCATTTT.